These 7 T cell receptor beta chains were sequenced from one sample in a study of blood T cell repertoires in COVID-19. The table came from immunoSEQ multiplex PCR; TCRdb's copy has only in-frame clones and leaves some out. The sample includes 50,000 to 65,000 clones, roughly 89% of them seen just once. Sample: peripheral blood. The receptor source for this set is a human donor in a cohort sampled during active COVID-19.

V and J are TRBV11-2 and TRBJ2-5; D may be TRBD1 (6 bases). Trimming left V 4 bases short and J 2 bases short, with 8 bases between. CDR1 and CDR2 (germline): SGHAT, FQNNGV. The CDR3 extends over 13 amino acids. The CDR3, as DNA: TGTGCCAGCAGCTCCCAGGGGCAAGAGACCCAGTACTTC. Its translation: CASSSQGQETQYF. Using reference TRBV11-2 and TRBJ2-5 for the parts outside the CDR3, the full variable domain is EAGVAQSPRYKIIEKRQSVAFWCNPISGHATLYWYQQILGQGPKLLIQFQNNGVVDDSQLPKDRFSAERLKGVDSTLKIQPAKLEDSAVYLCASSSQGQETQYFGPGTRLLVL.

The rearrangement joins TRBV6-2 or TRBV6-3 to TRBJ1-1; no clear D. Germline V gene lookup returns CDR1 MNHEY and CDR2 SVGEGT. The V end was cut by 3 bases, the J end by 7 bases, with 12 bases between. CDR3 length: 13 amino acids. This chain's CDR3 is CASSYAGLGEAFF. In nucleotides, the CDR3 is TGTGCCAGCAGTTATGCCGGGTTGGGTGAAGCTTTCTTT.

For the CDR3, the DNA is TGTGCCACCAGCAGAGGCTCTCGGTGGGGCTACACCTTC. The encoded protein is CATSRGSRWGYTF. This chain uses TRBV15 with TRBJ1-2; D is ambiguous. CDR3 length: 13 amino acids. Germline values: CDR1 LNHNV, CDR2 YYDKDF (reference sequence). V shed 1 base and J shed 8 bases, with 11 bases lying between them.

Here the CDR3 DNA reads TGTGCCAGCAGCTATAGCAACGAGCAGTACTTC. It translates to CASSYSNEQYF. The chain employs TRBV12-3 or TRBV12-4 and TRBJ2-7, with D uncertain. The CDR3 has 11 amino acids. V shed 6 bases and J shed 5 bases, with 8 bases lying between them.

This clone has a handful of counts. The V and J genes are TRBV6-5 and TRBJ1-2, with a possible D match to TRBD1 (6 bases). The length of the CDR3 is 15 residues. V shed 6 bases and J shed 6 bases, with 20 bases lying between them. Germline CDR1 and CDR2: MNHEY and SVGAGI. CDR3 sequence reads: CASRYREGQFNGYTF. The CDR3 region has the DNA TGTGCCAGCAGGTACAGGGAGGGTCAGTTTAATGGCTACACCTTC.

The gene calls are TRBV3-1 (or the pseudogene TRBV3-2) and TRBJ2-5; no clear D. The CDR3 sequence is 14 residues long. Trimming shortened V by 3 bases and J by 6 bases, and 14 bases separated the two germline ends. Germline lookup yields CDR1 LGHDT and CDR2 YNNKEL (reference sequence). The CDR3 here is CASSQSRIRKTQYF. CDR3 DNA: TGTGCCAGCAGCCAGTCCAGGATTCGGAAGACCCAGTACTTC.

The rearrangement uses TRBV2 and TRBJ2-7; D not resolved. Germline loops: CDR1 SNHLY, CDR2 FYNNEI. V lost 7 bases, J lost 3 bases, and 16 bases lay in between. This CDR3 contains 14 residues. Here the CDR3 DNA reads TGTGCCAGCAATGGCCTAGTAAGTGGCTACGAGCAGTACTTC. Translating it yields CASNGLVSGYEQYF.